This TCR beta chain was recorded in a study of OX40 agonist ivuxolimab in advanced cancers. For the study at large: Partial responses occurred in Three dose-escalation patients, one with hepatocellular carcinoma and two with cutaneous melanoma.

Findings of the study overall: The study found among the lowest clonal expansion in partial responders at 0.1-3.0 mg/kg.

The germline V gene has CDR1 SEHNR and CDR2 FQNEAQ (reference sequence). The CDR3 sequence is 13 residues long. V was pared by 1 base and J by 3 bases, with 7 bases between. Remarks on this clone: Its matching antigen is unknown.

The assay was immunoSEQ multiplex PCR, and TCRdb's table has in-frame clones only and misses some. The sample shows about 92,000 clones, roughly 93% of them seen only once. Sequencing used CD4+ or CD8+ T cells sorted from blood, obtained in a trial of the OX40 agonist ivuxolimab. V is TRBV7-9 and J is TRBJ2-7; either TRBD1 or TRBD2 may fit D (6 bases each). The origin of this receptor is an adult with an advanced solid tumor such as melanoma, head and neck, liver or kidney cancer. CDR3 coding DNA: TGTGCCAGCAGCTTAGAGGGGGGCTACGAGCAGTACTTC. Residues: CASSLEGGYEQYF.